The rows below give T cell receptor beta chains drawn from one sample of a study of shared clonotypes between healthy human individuals. Clones were read by immunoSEQ multiplex PCR, and TCRdb kept only the in-frame ones, dropping some. The sample consists of over a million clones, approximately 72% of them appearing once. The sequenced sample was memory CD4+ T cells sorted from blood. All receptors derive from a man younger than 35 in good health. Each CDR3 is given with its conserved first and last residue. Each record gives: V gene, D gene, clone size, CDR3 length, J gene, CDR3 DNA, CDR3 protein. D genes are given only for firm matches. Clone size, where shown, is once, few, many, or a class for clones that have expanded.

TRBV10-2	TRBD2	NA	15	TRBJ2-1	TGCGCCAGCGGCGTGGGACTAGCAGGGTACAATGAGCAGTTCTTC	CASGVGLAGYNEQFF
TRBV20-1	NA	NA	9	TRBJ1-6	TGCAGTGCCTCAGGGTCCCTCCACTTT	CSASGSLHF
TRBV6-1	NA	NA	12	TRBJ2-3	TGTGCCAGCAGGACCTCCACAGATACGCAGTATTTT	CASRTSTDTQYF
TRBV7-9	TRBD1	NA	16	TRBJ2-3	TGTGCCAGCAGCAGAAACCGGGACAGAGGGACAGATACGCAGTATTTT	CASSRNRDRGTDTQYF
TRBV28	NA	NA	15	TRBJ2-4	TGTGCCAGCAGGCCGACAGGAATGGGCAAAAACATTCAGTACTTC	CASRPTGMGKNIQYF
TRBV6-1	NA	NA	11	TRBJ1-5	TGTGCCAGCAGTGCAGGGAGGACCCAGCATTTT	CASSAGRTQHF
TRBV7-3	TRBD1	once	15	TRBJ1-1	TGTGCCAGCAGCCCCGGTCCAGGGGGAGGGGATAAAGCTTTCTTT	CASSPGPGGGDKAFF
TRBV6-4	NA	once	16	TRBJ1-4	TGTGCCAGCAGTGACCCACCAACCGGCCTTAATGAAAAACTGTTTTTT	CASSDPPTGLNEKLFF
TRBV9	NA	NA	15	TRBJ2-1	TGTGCCAGCAGCGATTTAAGCGCGCTCTACAATGAGCAGTTCTTC	CASSDLSALYNEQFF
TRBV6-5	NA	NA	13	TRBJ2-1	TGTGCCAGCACCGCTCCAGGAGGCAATGAGCAGTTCTTC	CASTAPGGNEQFF
TRBV29-1	TRBD2	NA	15	TRBJ2-3	TGCAGCGTTGCAGGGAGCGGGGCTAGCACAGATACGCAGTATTTT	CSVAGSGASTDTQYF
TRBV4-3	TRBD1	NA	18	TRBJ1-1	TGCGCCAGCAGCCAAGTATATGGACAGGGCCCCATGAACACTGAAGCTTTCTTT	CASSQVYGQGPMNTEAFF
TRBV30	NA	NA	13	TRBJ2-5	TGTGCCTCCCACCTCGGACGGATGGAGACCCAGTACTTC	CASHLGRMETQYF
TRBV2	NA	NA	15	TRBJ2-5	TGTGCCAGCAGTGATCGGCAGGGTATCGAAGAGACCCAGTACTTC	CASSDRQGIEETQYF
TRBV5-3	TRBD2	NA	16	TRBJ2-5	TGTGCCAGACGACGAGCACTAGCGGGGGTCCAAGAGACCCAGTACTTC	CARRRALAGVQETQYF
TRBV4-1	TRBD1	few	17	TRBJ2-1	TGCGCCAGCAGCCACGAGATAGGGGGCTGGTACGGCAATGAGCAGTTCTTC	CASSHEIGGWYGNEQFF
TRBV28	NA	NA	15	TRBJ1-1	TGTGCCAGCAGTTTGCCGACGGCGATGAACACTGAAGCTTTCTTT	CASSLPTAMNTEAFF
TRBV4-1	TRBD1	NA	16	TRBJ1-2	TGCGCCAGCAGCCAAACCAACCTGGGACAGTCAGATGGCTACACCTTC	CASSQTNLGQSDGYTF
TRBV7-8	TRBD1	NA	16	TRBJ1-2	TGTGCCAGCAGCTTAGGAGCCTCCGGGACAGCCTATGGCTACACCTTC	CASSLGASGTAYGYTF
TRBV30	NA	NA	13	TRBJ2-3	TGTGCCTGGAGTAGCTATTACACAGATACGCAGTATTTT	CAWSSYYTDTQYF
TRBV6-1	TRBD1	NA	15	TRBJ1-1	TGTGCCAGCAGTGCTACGGGACAGGGCAGCACTGAAGCTTTCTTT	CASSATGQGSTEAFF
TRBV5-1	TRBD2	NA	16	TRBJ2-1	TGCGCCAGCAGCACTAGCGGGGGGTCCTCCTACAATGAGCAGTTCTTC	CASSTSGGSSYNEQFF
TRBV7-2	TRBD2	NA	16	TRBJ2-3	TGTGCCAGCAGCCCTAGCGGGAGGGCCTATACAGATACGCAGTATTTT	CASSPSGRAYTDTQYF
TRBV9	NA	NA	14	TRBJ1-2	TGTGCCAGCAGCCGTAATACAGTGGTTGGTGGCTACACCTTC	CASSRNTVVGGYTF
TRBV18	NA	NA	16	TRBJ1-3	TGTGCCAGCTCCACTTCCAGGGATCTCTCTGGAAACACCATATATTTT	CASSTSRDLSGNTIYF
TRBV7-9	NA	few	13	TRBJ2-1	TGTGCCAGCAGCTTAGCGGGGGACAATGAGCAGTTCTTC	CASSLAGDNEQFF
TRBV30	NA	NA	13	TRBJ1-1	TGTGCCTCCGAAAGGGACACGAACACTGAAGCTTTCTTT	CASERDTNTEAFF
TRBV7-9	TRBD2	NA	16	TRBJ2-1	TGTGCCAGCAGCTTTGAAAAGAGCGGGGGACACAATGAGCAGTTCTTC	CASSFEKSGGHNEQFF
TRBV30	TRBD1	NA	18	TRBJ2-2	TGTGCCTGGAGTAGCGGACAGGGTCGAAAGGGAGGCACCGGGGAGCTGTTTTTT	CAWSSGQGRKGGTGELFF
TRBV30	NA	NA	14	TRBJ1-1	TGTGCCTGGAGTGCACAGGGAGGGAACACTGAAGCTTTCTTT	CAWSAQGGNTEAFF
TRBV15	TRBD2	NA	15	TRBJ2-5	TGTGCCACCGGACCGGGACTAGCGGTCCAAGAGACCCAGTACTTC	CATGPGLAVQETQYF
TRBV19	NA	few	14	TRBJ2-7	TGTGCCAGTAGTATGTCCCAGATGGCCTACGAGCAGTACTTC	CASSMSQMAYEQYF
TRBV28	NA	NA	16	TRBJ1-2	TGTGCCAGCAGTTTAACGGACGGAGGAGGTGGCTATGGCTACACCTTC	CASSLTDGGGGYGYTF
TRBV7-3	TRBD2	NA	16	TRBJ2-3	TGTGCCAGCAGCCCCCTCGGGGGGGCCGGTACAGATACGCAGTATTTT	CASSPLGGAGTDTQYF
TRBV2	TRBD1	NA	15	TRBJ1-2	TGTGCCAGCAGGGTAGGACAGGGAGGTAACTATGGCTACACCTTC	CASRVGQGGNYGYTF
TRBV6-1	NA	NA	13	TRBJ2-5	TGTGCCAGCAGTGACAGGTACCAAGAGACCCAGTACTTC	CASSDRYQETQYF
TRBV11-2	NA	NA	15	TRBJ2-7	TGTGCCAGCAGCTTAGAAAGAGGGGGGCGTTACGAGCAGTACTTC	CASSLERGGRYEQYF
TRBV27	NA	NA	13	TRBJ1-2	TGTGCCAGCAGTCCCCAGGGTAACTATGGCTACACCTTC	CASSPQGNYGYTF
TRBV5-5	NA	NA	15	TRBJ2-3	TGTGCCAGCAGCTTAGGCCGGACTTACACAGATACGCAGTATTTT	CASSLGRTYTDTQYF
TRBV19	TRBD2	once	18	TRBJ2-3	TGTGCCAGTAGTATTTTCCTCCTACTAGCGGGATTCTTAGATACGCAGTATTTT	CASSIFLLLAGFLDTQYF